This T cell receptor (beta chain) was recovered during a study of shared clonotypes between healthy human individuals. Study-wide results and limits: Enrolling few donors narrowed the genetic and exposure-history diversity that was represented.

Data came from immunoSEQ multiplex PCR; TCRdb stores just in-frame clones and leaves some out. Found here are about 2.1 million clones, around 93% of them singletons; the top ten hold 1.5% to 2%. CDR1 is SGHNT, CDR2 YYREEE, per germline (reference sequence). The CDR3 is 15 amino acids. The V segment lost 5 bases and the J segment 0 bases; nucleotides outside the gene matches: 4. Points on this clone: Its antigen is as yet unknown.

CD45RO-negative, CCR7-positively selected cells formed the naive CD8 fraction, excluding terminally differentiated effector memory CD45RA+ cells. The sample comprised naive CD8+ T cells from PBMCs. V and J are TRBV5-4 and TRBJ2-2, with TRBD1 matching over 7 bases. This TCR was recovered from a man younger than 30 in good health. Some clones in this sample may be carry-over from other donors' samples. Written as DNA, the CDR3 is TGTGCCAGCAGAACAGGGGCAGCGAACACCGGGGAGCTGTTTTTT. Protein sequence: CASRTGAANTGELFF.